One sample yielded the 8 T cell receptor beta chains listed below, sequenced in a study of cytomegalovirus exposure and HLA in healthy donors (dated by TCRdb to between 2016 and 2019). Library preparation employed the immunoSEQ multiplex PCR assay. A mixture of 60 forward primers for TCR Vbeta segments and 13 reverse primers for TCR Jbeta segments was used in the multiplex PCR. TCRdb provides this immuneACCESS table in a form limited to in-frame rearrangements. Some clones are lacking; in checked studies, under half of them reflect an unresolved V gene, and why the rest are absent is not known. The sample profile shows roughly 130,000 clones; around two thirds of them were found once. The ten largest clones add up to approximately 2.9% of the sample. The specimen sequenced was PBMCs. All receptors derive from a human donor in good health.

Details on this clone: Other DNA variants within this sample encode the same CDR3. J is TRBJ1-3 and V is TRBV30; D remains ambiguous. Germline V lookup: CDR1 GTSNPN, CDR2 SVGIG (reference sequence). The CDR3 length is 12 residues. V lost 0 bases to trimming and J lost 4 bases, with 4 bases between them. CDR3 bases: TGTGCCTGGAGTGTTTCAGGAAACACCATATATTTT. This gives the protein CAWSVSGNTIYF. Complete variable domain (other parts from reference TRBV30 and TRBJ1-3): SQTIHQWPATLVQPVGSPLSLECTVEGTSNPNLYWYRQAAGRGLQLLFYSVGIGQISSEVPQNLSASRPQDRQFILSSKKLLLSDSGFYLCAWSVSGNTIYFGEGSWLTVV.

The gene calls are TRBV18 and TRBJ2-1; the match to TRBD2 covers 10 bases. The V and J ends lost 1 base and 0 bases, in that order; junction bases with no gene match: 9. In germline, CDR1 is KGHSH, CDR2 LQKENI. The CDR3 is 19 residues long. CDR3 in DNA: TGTGCCAGCTCACCACTTCCTAGCGGGAGAGCGAGCTCCTACAATGAGCAGTTCTTC. Amino acids: CASSPLPSGRASSYNEQFF.

This clone was observed a handful of times. The gene calls are TRBV29-1 and TRBJ2-3; 7 nucleotides align to TRBD2. This CDR3 is built from 13 residues. After removal of 7 bases from V and 0 bases from J, the junction contained 4 bases not matched to a gene. In germline, CDR1 is SQVTM, CDR2 ANQGSEA. For the CDR3, the DNA is TGCAGCGGAGAGCGGGGTAGCACAGATACGCAGTATTTT. This codes for CSGERGSTDTQYF.

The rearrangement joins TRBV7-2 to TRBJ2-7, with 13 bases aligning to TRBD2. V lost 1 base to trimming and J lost 5 bases; unmatched junction nucleotides: 8. Germline CDR1 and CDR2: SGHTA and FQGNSA. This CDR3 contains 17 residues. The chain's CDR3 is CASSLGQGLAGIDEQYF. CDR3 bases: TGTGCCAGCAGCTTAGGACAGGGACTAGCGGGAATCGACGAGCAGTACTTC.

The J gene is TRBJ1-5, the V gene TRBV19; D perhaps matches TRBD1 (6 bases). The CDR3 runs to 15 residues. Germline V gives CDR1 LNHDA, CDR2 SQIVND (reference sequence). Trimming removed 4 bases at V and 5 bases at J, with 15 bases between. The CDR3 coding sequence is TGTGCCAGTAGTACATACCGGGACAAAGATCAGCCCCAGCATTTT. The encoded protein is CASSTYRDKDQPQHF.

The J gene is TRBJ2-5, the V gene TRBV9; perhaps TRBD2 as D (6 bases). This CDR3 is built from 13 residues. CDR1 is SGDLS and CDR2 is YYNGEE in the germline V gene. With 0 bases removed from V and 5 bases from J, the gap between germline ends came to 8 bases. DNA for the CDR3: TGTGCCAGCAGCGTAGTTGGGGGGGAGACCCAGTACTTC. As protein: CASSVVGGETQYF.

The chain carries TRBV11-2 and TRBJ1-4; D call uncertain. The CDR3 is 13 residues long. CDR1 SGHAT and CDR2 FQNNGV come from the germline V gene. Trimming shortened V by 5 bases and J by 4 bases, and 8 bases separated the two germline ends. The CDR3 reads CASSRHRNEKLFF. In DNA form, the CDR3 reads TGTGCCAGCAGCCGACACCGTAATGAAAAACTGTTTTTT.

The V gene is TRBV28, the J gene TRBJ1-1; TRBD1 agrees at 9 bases. This CDR3 spans 13 amino acids. V trimming: 7 bases; J trimming: 11 bases; junction bases outside the gene matches: 11. Germline V CDR1 and CDR2: MDHEN, SYDVKM. CDR3 sequence reads: CASTPPGTGMAFF. For the CDR3, the DNA is TGTGCCAGCACCCCTCCCGGGACAGGGATGGCTTTCTTT.